These 30 T cell receptor beta chains were all obtained from the same sample, sequenced in a study of blood T cell repertoires in COVID-19. The repertoire was sequenced with immunoSEQ multiplex PCR; TCRdb's copy has only in-frame clones and lacks some. The data contain roughly 350,000 clones, 85% of them singletons. Input material: peripheral blood. The receptors originated from a woman in her late teens or twenties with acute or convalescent COVID-19.

The V call is TRBV7-9, the J call TRBJ2-1, with a tentative D call TRBD2 (5 bases). CDR3 length: 12 amino acids. Germline V gives CDR1 SEHNR, CDR2 FQNEAQ (reference sequence). V lost 4 bases, J lost 10 bases, and 11 bases lay in between. The CDR3 is CASSSSSGEQFF. CDR3 sequence (DNA): TGTGCCAGCAGCTCCAGTTCGGGAGAGCAGTTCTTC.

In this sample, this clone turned up a few times. The chain recombines TRBV5-4 with TRBJ1-2; D gene ambiguous. The germline V gene has CDR1 SGHNT and CDR2 YYREEE (reference sequence). The CDR3 length is 16 residues. V dropped 0 bases and J dropped 0 bases, with 12 bases sitting between them. The CDR3 region is CASSLAPQEANYGYTF. The CDR3 DNA sequence: TGTGCCAGCAGCTTGGCCCCCCAGGAAGCTAACTATGGCTACACCTTC.

The rearrangement uses TRBV15 and TRBJ2-2; possibly TRBD2 for D (7 bases). The V gene's germline CDR1 is LNHNV and CDR2 YYDKDF (reference sequence). Trimming shortened V by 11 bases and J by 4 bases, and 14 bases separated the two germline ends. The CDR3 is made up of 13 amino acids. The CDR3: CAPGGGRTGELFF. CDR3 in DNA: TGTGCCCCTGGGGGGGGGCGCACCGGGGAGCTGTTTTTT.

This clone was observed a handful of times. This rearrangement joins TRBV2 to TRBJ2-1; 7 bases are a match to TRBD1. The CDR3 covers 17 residues. V lost 6 bases and J lost 3; bases outside the gene matches: 14. CDR1 and CDR2 from the germline V gene are SNHLY and FYNNEI. The CDR3 coding sequence is TGTGCCAGCAGGGGACCACAGGGGCGCCCCCTCTACAATGAGCAGTTCTTC. Its translation is CASRGPQGRPLYNEQFF. The full variable domain, with the rest looked up from reference TRBV2 and TRBJ2-1, is EPEVTQTPSHQVTQMGQEVILRCVPISNHLYFYWYRQILGQKVEFLVSFYNNEISEKSEIFDDQFSVERPDGSNFTLKIRSTKLEDSAMYFCASRGPQGRPLYNEQFFGPGTRLTVL.

CDR3 in DNA: TGTGCCAGCAGCCGGCCAACTAGCGGATCCTACGAGCAGTACTTC. This translates into CASSRPTSGSYEQYF. The V call is TRBV3-1 (or the pseudogene TRBV3-2), the J call TRBJ2-7; 8 nucleotides align to TRBD2. Trimming removed 4 bases from V and 1 base from J; junction bases left unmatched: 6. CDR3 length equals 15 residues. CDR1 is LGHDT and CDR2 is YNNKEL in the germline V gene (reference sequence).

The J gene is TRBJ2-7, the V gene TRBV6-5; TRBD1 agrees at 8 bases. The trim removed 9 bases at V and 5 bases at J, leaving 9 bases unmatched. This CDR3 comprises 13 residues. Germline V lookup: CDR1 MNHEY, CDR2 SVGAGI. CDR3 in amino acids: CASRDRSLDEQYF. The CDR3, as DNA: TGTGCCAGTCGGGACAGGTCCCTCGACGAGCAGTACTTC.

The chain carries TRBV10-3 and TRBJ2-5; 10 bases map to TRBD1. Germline assignment: CDR1 ENHRY and CDR2 SYGVKD. This CDR3 is built from 15 residues. The V and J ends lost 4 bases and 4 bases, in that order; junction bases with no gene match: 6. The CDR3 DNA reads TGTGCCATCAGTGGGGGAGACAGGGGGCCAGAGACCCAGTACTTC. Translating it yields CAISGGDRGPETQYF.

Of note for this clone: The DNA is omitted, as the CDR3 cannot be located on it reliably, and the CDR3 follows TCRdb's listing. V is TRBV21-1 and J is TRBJ2-7; TRBD1 is the table's D call, not checked against the DNA. TRBV21-1 has pseudogene status. The CDR3 comprises 16 residues, both ends counted. CDR3 residues: CASSKVAQGSHYEQYF.

The chain combines TRBV5-4 with TRBJ1-1; 8 bases align to TRBD1. The germline gives CDR1 SGHNT, CDR2 YYREEE (reference sequence). CDR3 length equals 15 residues. With V trimmed by 4 bases and J by 4 bases, 9 bases remained unmatched. CDR3 region: CASSERQGWGTEAFF. The CDR3 coding sequence is TGTGCCAGCAGCGAGAGACAGGGGTGGGGCACTGAAGCTTTCTTT.

The V and J genes are TRBV7-9 and TRBJ1-6; tentatively, D is TRBD1 (6 bases). The germline gives CDR1 SEHNR, CDR2 FQNEAQ (reference sequence). The V gene lost 7 bases and the J gene lost 9 bases, with 25 bases spanning the gap. This CDR3 comprises 17 residues. CDR3 bases: TGTGCCAGCAAAGGGCCCCCCAACAGGGTGGGGAGTTCACCCCTCCACTTT. Translated, it gives CASKGPPNRVGSSPLHF.

The chain is built from TRBV28 and TRBJ1-2, with TRBD1 matching 10 bases. This CDR3 spans 16 amino acids. V shed 7 bases, J shed 4 bases, and the junction held 12 bases outside the gene matches. The germline V gene has CDR1 MDHEN and CDR2 SYDVKM. In DNA form, the CDR3 reads TGTGCCAGCACTTCTTGGCGACAGGGGGCCAGCTATGGCTACACCTTC. Its translation is CASTSWRQGASYGYTF.

The J gene is TRBJ2-1, the V gene TRBV7-3, with 14 bases aligning to TRBD2. Germline V lookup: CDR1 SGHTA, CDR2 FQGTGA. V gave up 5 bases and J gave up 6 bases; unmatched junction bases: 9. This CDR3 is built from 17 residues. The CDR3 DNA reads TGTGCCAGCAGCCAAGGGCTGGGACTAGCGGGAGCCAATGAGCAGTTCTTC. Its translation is CASSQGLGLAGANEQFF.

V usage is TRBV6-5 and J usage is TRBJ1-1; D is ambiguous. The CDR3 length is 14 residues. CDR1 MNHEY and CDR2 SVGAGI come from the germline V gene. The V end was cut by 6 bases, the J end by 1 base, with 12 bases between. CDR3 in amino acids: CASRARGTNTEAFF. Here the CDR3 DNA reads TGTGCCAGCAGGGCTCGGGGAACGAACACTGAAGCTTTCTTT.

The V gene is TRBV9, the J gene TRBJ2-5; D possibly corresponds to TRBD1 (6 bases). V was pared by 4 bases and J by 2 bases, with 12 bases between. Germline V gene sequence: CDR1 SGDLS, CDR2 YYNGEE. The CDR3 loop spans 14 amino acids. Here the CDR3 reads CASSLQGIQETQYF. CDR3 in DNA: TGTGCCAGCAGCTTACAGGGAATTCAAGAGACCCAGTACTTC. The full variable domain, in which reference TRBV9 and TRBJ2-5 provide the parts outside the CDR3, is DSGVTQTPKHLITATGQRVTLRCSPRSGDLSVYWYQQSLDQGLQFLIQYYNGEERAKGNILERFSAQQFPDLHSELNLSSLELGDSALYFCASSLQGIQETQYFGPGTRLLVL.

J is TRBJ1-4 and V is TRBV10-2, with D tentatively TRBD1 (6 bases). The CDR3 covers 14 residues. CDR1 is WSHSY, CDR2 SAAADI, per germline. Trimming took off 6 bases at V and 6 bases at J, with 14 bases between the two ends. The CDR3 sequence is CASRGAPTYEKLFF. The DNA of the CDR3 is TGCGCCAGCAGGGGGGCTCCAACCTATGAAAAACTGTTTTTT.

The V gene is TRBV3-1 (or the pseudogene TRBV3-2), the J gene TRBJ2-3; the match to TRBD2 covers 10 bases. The CDR3 is 15 residues long. Germline CDR1 and CDR2: LGHDT and YNNKEL (reference sequence). Trimming took 1 base from V and 9 from J; bases not matched to a gene: 7. The CDR3 is CASSQGLAGVLTQYF. The CDR3 nucleotides read TGTGCCAGCAGCCAAGGGCTAGCGGGGGTTCTGACGCAGTATTTT.

The V gene is TRBV3-1 (or the pseudogene TRBV3-2), the J gene TRBJ2-3; D not certain. The CDR3 totals 15 residues. With 4 bases removed from V and 4 bases from J, the gap between germline ends came to 15 bases. Per the germline V gene, CDR1 is LGHDT and CDR2 is YNNKEL (reference sequence). CDR3 sequence (DNA): TGTGCCAGCAGCCGCCTCGGCCTAGACTCAGATACGCAGTATTTT. It codes for CASSRLGLDSDTQYF.

The chain links TRBV18 to TRBJ1-2, with unresolved D. The V and J ends lost 4 bases and 4 bases respectively, with 10 bases between them. CDR1 and CDR2 (germline): KGHSH, LQKENI. This CDR3 is built from 13 residues. DNA for the CDR3: TGTGCCAGCTCACTTACGACTCCCTATGGCTACACCTTC. Translating it yields CASSLTTPYGYTF.

The chain links TRBV6-5 to TRBJ1-5; TRBD1 matches 8 bases. V was clipped by 7 bases and J by 2 bases; unmatched bases: 7. The CDR3 has 15 amino acids. Germline CDR1 MNHEY, CDR2 SVGAGI. The DNA of the CDR3 is TGTGCCAGCACTCCCGGGACAGGAGGCAATCAGCCCCAGCATTTT. Protein product: CASTPGTGGNQPQHF.

This chain links TRBV10-2 with TRBJ2-3, with TRBD2 identical over 11 bases. The J segment lost 0 bases and the V segment lost 0 bases, leaving 5 bases of the junction unmatched. Germline V gene sequence: CDR1 WSHSY, CDR2 SAAADI. The CDR3 sequence is 18 residues long. The CDR3 spells CASSESTSGDASTDTQYF. As DNA, the CDR3 is TGCGCCAGCAGTGAGTCGACTAGCGGGGATGCTAGCACAGATACGCAGTATTTT.

The CDR3 spells CASSQASSGGPREQYF. Written as DNA, the CDR3 is TGTGCCAGCAGCCAAGCCAGTAGCGGGGGGCCCCGGGAGCAGTACTTC. This rearrangement joins TRBV3-1 (or the pseudogene TRBV3-2) to TRBJ2-7; 10 bases map to TRBD2. CDR3 length: 16 residues. Germline CDR1 reads LGHDT; CDR2 reads YNNKEL (reference sequence). V lost 1 base and J lost 7; bases outside the gene matches: 10.

V gene TRBV30 combines with J gene TRBJ1-1, with D possibly matching TRBD1 (6 bases). CDR1 GTSNPN and CDR2 SVGIG come from the germline V gene (reference sequence). The V gene lost 1 base and the J gene lost 4 bases, with 13 bases spanning the gap. The CDR3 spans 14 residues. In DNA form, the CDR3 reads TGTGCCTGGAGTGCGGGGGGCGGGGGCACTGAAGCTTTCTTT. It specifies CAWSAGGGGTEAFF.

The chain uses TRBV18 and TRBJ1-5, with D possibly TRBD1 on 6 matching bases. The CDR3 covers 17 residues. In germline, CDR1 is KGHSH, CDR2 LQKENI. V gave up 2 bases and J gave up 4 bases, with 18 bases separating them. The CDR3, as DNA: TGTGCCAGCTCACCAAACCGAACAGGGATCATAAATCAGCCCCAGCATTTT. Translated, it gives CASSPNRTGIINQPQHF.

The chain carries TRBV9 and TRBJ2-7; TRBD2 aligns across 12 bases. J lost 6 bases, V lost 4 bases, and 8 bases had no gene match. This CDR3 spans 15 amino acids. Germline assignment: CDR1 SGDLS and CDR2 YYNGEE. Here the CDR3 DNA reads TGTGCCAGCAGCCCCGGACTAGCGGGATCCCGCGAGCAGTACTTC. Its protein product is CASSPGLAGSREQYF. Full variable domain (rest looked up from reference TRBV9 and TRBJ2-7): DSGVTQTPKHLITATGQRVTLRCSPRSGDLSVYWYQQSLDQGLQFLIQYYNGEERAKGNILERFSAQQFPDLHSELNLSSLELGDSALYFCASSPGLAGSREQYFGPGTRLTVT.

This clone is a singleton in its sample. J is TRBJ1-1 and V is TRBV19; D not certain. Trimming stripped 11 bases from V and 1 base from J, with 14 bases between. CDR1 and CDR2 from the germline V gene are LNHDA and SQIVND (reference sequence). CDR3 size: 13 residues. CDR3 amino acids: CASVPSRNTEAFF. The DNA for the CDR3 is TGTGCCTCAGTCCCCTCCCGGAACACTGAAGCTTTCTTT. Full variable domain (outside the CDR3, taken from reference TRBV19 and TRBJ1-1): DGGITQSPKYLFRKEGQNVTLSCEQNLNHDAMYWYRQDPGQGLRLIYYSQIVNDFQKGDIAEGYSVSREKKESFPLTVTSAQKNPTAFYLCASVPSRNTEAFFGQGTRLTVV.

The CDR3 reads CAWKGQAGNQPQHF. CDR3 DNA sequence: TGTGCCTGGAAGGGGCAGGCAGGCAATCAGCCCCAGCATTTT. The chain combines TRBV30 with TRBJ1-5, with a tentative D call TRBD1 (5 bases). V lost 4 bases and J 2 bases, leaving 12 bases between the germline ends. The length of the CDR3 is 14 residues. Germline-derived CDR1 and CDR2 are GTSNPN and SVGIG (reference sequence).

V and J are TRBV10-3 and TRBJ2-1; TRBD1 aligns across 10 bases. The CDR3 extends over 14 amino acids. V was clipped by 7 bases and J by 9 bases; unmatched bases: 9. In germline, CDR1 is ENHRY, CDR2 SYGVKD. The CDR3 sequence is CAITLGTGVGEQFF. The CDR3 nucleotides read TGTGCCATCACTTTAGGGACAGGGGTGGGTGAGCAGTTCTTC.

This clone was seen a handful of times. The gene calls are TRBV4-1 and TRBJ1-5, with 9 bases identical to TRBD1. The germline CDR1 and CDR2 sequences are MGHRA and YSYEKL. Trimming at V came to 3 bases and at J to 13 bases, leaving 28 bases not matched to a gene. This CDR3 comprises 20 residues. In nucleotides, the CDR3 is TGCGCCAGCAGCCAGGGGAGGGACAGGGAGGTCCTGGTTGTATGGTCCGGGCAGCATTTT. It codes for CASSQGRDREVLVVWSGQHF.

The V and J genes are TRBV24-1 and TRBJ2-1; 9 nucleotides line up with TRBD2. The V segment lost 10 bases and the J segment 7 bases; nucleotides outside the gene matches: 13. The CDR3 sequence is 15 residues long. Per the germline V gene, CDR1 is KGHDR and CDR2 is SFDVKD. Here the CDR3 DNA reads TGTGCCACGTCATTCGCGGCTAGCGGGAATAATGAGCAGTTCTTC. Amino acids: CATSFAASGNNEQFF.

The rearrangement links TRBV7-2 to TRBJ2-7; 10 bases match TRBD2. J was trimmed by 4 bases and V by 5 bases; bases with no gene match: 8. Germline loops: CDR1 SGHTA, CDR2 FQGNSA. The CDR3 is made up of 15 amino acids. CDR3 DNA: TGTGCCAGCAGCCCAACAGCGGGGGGGCCGTACGAGCAGTACTTC. Translating gives CASSPTAGGPYEQYF. Full variable domain (remainder filled in from reference TRBV7-2 and TRBJ2-7): GAGVSQSPSNKVTEKGKDVELRCDPISGHTALYWYRQSLGQGLEFLIYFQGNSAPDKSGLPSDRFSAERTGGSVSTLTIQRTQQEDSAVYLCASSPTAGGPYEQYFGPGTRLTVT.